This T cell receptor (beta chain) was documented in a study of beta chain features in type 1 diabetes. General observations from the study: Moderately but significantly shorter TCRB CDR3s were found in Type 1 diabetes patients in all four CD4+ subsets. A greater similarity of naive, central memory and Treg TCRB repertoires was seen among patients than among healthy donors.

Points on this clone: Its antigen is undetermined.

Sorted CD4+ subsets: naive, central memory, regulatory, stem cell-like memory (CD45RO/CCR7/CD25/CD127/CD95/CD27 panel). Expressed TCRB transcripts were sequenced after all isolated RNA was converted to cDNA. Libraries were prepared by immunoSEQ multiplex PCR; TCRdb keeps only in-frame clonotypes and omits some of them. Of 130,000 to 150,000 clones in the sample, nearly 9.5% are singletons; the top ten hold 0.68%. Sample: central memory CD4+ T cells from blood. The receptor comes from a man younger than 30 in good health.

In DNA, the CDR3 is TGTGCCAGCAGCTCCCAGGGGGCCAATGAAAAACTGTTTTTT. The encoded protein is CASSSQGANEKLFF. This chain links TRBV7-9 with TRBJ1-4; 8 nucleotides align to TRBD1. Trimming removed 4 bases from V and 5 bases from J; junction bases left unmatched: 3. CDR3 size: 14 residues. Germline values: CDR1 SEHNR, CDR2 FQNEAQ (reference sequence).